This T cell receptor (beta chain) is from a study of blood T cell repertoires in COVID-19. Study in general: Sample material is recorded as cDNA or gDNA derived from T cells, B-cell-depleted T cells, or PBMCs.

The V gene lost 5 bases and the J gene lost 1 base, with 9 bases spanning the gap. Germline values: CDR1 SGHKS, CDR2 YYEKEE (reference sequence). The CDR3 runs 14 residues. TCRdb's table, derived via immunoSEQ multiplex PCR, lists solely in-frame clones and lacks some. The table includes roughly 320,000 clones, around 86% detected once. This chain uses TRBV5-5 with TRBJ2-2, with D possibly being TRBD2 (5 bases). This clonotype originated in a man between 65 and 85 years old with acute or convalescent COVID-19. Sequenced: peripheral blood. This CDR3 is CASSLAGNTGELFF. CDR3 DNA sequence: TGTGCCAGCAGTCTAGCAGGGAACACCGGGGAGCTGTTTTTT.